This TCR beta chain was observed in a study of blood T cell repertoires in COVID-19. Study details: Italy, Spain and the United States were the sources of the convalescent and acute COVID-19 samples. PBMCs, B-cell-depleted T cells, or T cells provided the cDNA or gDNA that made up the material.

Germline V CDR1 and CDR2: LNHDA, SQIVND (reference sequence). Germline trimming cut 4 bases from V and 4 bases from J; bases unmatched to any gene: 10. The CDR3 has 17 residues. How the authors handled the data: Estimates of nucleated cell counts were drawn from the amplification of reference gene primers. Profiled with immunoSEQ multiplex PCR; TCRdb holds only in-frame clones, not every one. V and J calls and clone size are copied from that table; D and trimming were computed from the DNA. The sample yields 100,000 to 150,000 clones, approximately 88% seen once. The sequenced sample was peripheral blood. The sequence derives from a woman aged 25-40 years who had recovered from COVID-19. This chain connects TRBV19 to TRBJ1-4; 9 positions agree with TRBD1. CDR3 sequence reads: CASSTQQGALGNEKLFF. CDR3 nucleotide sequence: TGTGCCAGTAGTACGCAACAGGGGGCTCTGGGTAATGAAAAACTGTTTTTT.